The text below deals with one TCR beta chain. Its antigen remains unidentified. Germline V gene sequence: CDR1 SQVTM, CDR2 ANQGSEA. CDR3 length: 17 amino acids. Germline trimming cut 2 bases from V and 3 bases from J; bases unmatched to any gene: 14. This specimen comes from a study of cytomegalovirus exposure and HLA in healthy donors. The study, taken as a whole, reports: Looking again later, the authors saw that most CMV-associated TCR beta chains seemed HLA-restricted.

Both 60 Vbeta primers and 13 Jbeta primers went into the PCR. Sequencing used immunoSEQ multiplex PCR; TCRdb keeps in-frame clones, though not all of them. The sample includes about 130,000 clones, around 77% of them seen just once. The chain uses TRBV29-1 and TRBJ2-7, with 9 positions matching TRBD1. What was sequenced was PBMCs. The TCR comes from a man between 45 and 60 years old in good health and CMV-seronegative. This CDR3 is CSVERVTGGSRGYEQYF. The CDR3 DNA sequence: TGCAGCGTTGAAAGAGTAACAGGGGGCTCCAGGGGCTACGAGCAGTACTTC.